Listed below are T cell receptor beta chains from one sample, sequenced in a study of blood T cell repertoires in COVID-19. Sequenced by immunoSEQ multiplex PCR; TCRdb stores in-frame clones only, minus some. Among about 220,000 clones listed, about four fifths were seen once. Sequenced material: PBMCs or T cells enriched from blood (not recorded which). The receptor set was obtained from a woman between 45 and 65 years old who had been exposed to COVID-19. Each CDR3 is given with its conserved first and last residue. The D gene is left open where the match is weak. Some rows have no size entry. The others give once, few or many, or a class for an expanded clone.

TRBV12-5	TRBJ2-7	-	-	TGTGCTAGTGGCCGGACTCACGAGCAGTACTTC	CASGRTHEQYF
TRBV12-3/TRBV12-4	TRBJ1-1	-	few	TGTGCCAGCAGCCTACGGGGGGAAGCTTTCTTT	CASSLRGEAFF
TRBV2	TRBJ1-1	-	-	TGTGCCAGCGAAGGGGGGGTGTCTGAAGCTTTCTTT	CASEGGVSEAFF
TRBV6-5	TRBJ1-2	-	-	TGTGCCAGCAGTCCCACGGGGGGGGATGGCTACACCTTC	CASSPTGGDGYTF
TRBV27	TRBJ1-5	-	-	TGTGCCAGCAGTTTCGCAGGGTATAGCAATCAGCCCCAGCATTTT	CASSFAGYSNQPQHF
TRBV11-2	TRBJ1-5	-	-	TGTGCCAGCAGCACCACGTACCGGCAGCCCCAGCATTTT	CASSTTYRQPQHF
TRBV7-2	TRBJ1-3	TRBD1	-	TGTGCCAGCAGCTTGACAGGGAAGATAGGAAACACCATATATTTT	CASSLTGKIGNTIYF
TRBV12-3/TRBV12-4	TRBJ2-2	-	-	TGTGCCAGCACCTACCGCGACACCGGGGAGCTGTTTTTT	CASTYRDTGELFF
TRBV19	TRBJ1-4	TRBD1	few	TGTGCCAGTAGGGAGGGACAGGCCTTTCCGCCGTATGAAAAACTGTTTTTT	CASREGQAFPPYEKLFF
TRBV12-3/TRBV12-4	TRBJ1-1	-	few	TGTGCCAGCATTCCCCGGGTGGCAGCTGAAGCTTTCTTT	CASIPRVAAEAFF
TRBV7-2	TRBJ1-5	-	-	TGTGCCAGCAGCTTAGAACATCGTAGCAATCAGCCCCAGCATTTT	CASSLEHRSNQPQHF
TRBV2	TRBJ1-1	TRBD1	-	TGTGCCAGCAGTGAACGACAGGGAAGGACTGAAGCTTTCTTT	CASSERQGRTEAFF
TRBV6-4	TRBJ2-2	-	-	TGTGCCAGCAGTGACTCAGGGGCGAACACCGGGGAGCTGTTTTTT	CASSDSGANTGELFF
TRBV29-1	TRBJ2-2	-	-	TGCAGCGTCCAGATTCAGGGGGGGAACACCGGGGAGCTGTTTTTT	CSVQIQGGNTGELFF
TRBV5-1	TRBJ1-2	-	-	TGCGCCAGCAGCGTTGGAGTCCATGGCTACACCTTC	CASSVGVHGYTF
TRBV9	TRBJ2-5	-	-	TGTGCCAGCAGCTCCTCGGCGAGGCAAGAGACCCAGTACTTC	CASSSSARQETQYF
TRBV28	TRBJ2-3	-	-	TGTGCCAGCAGTTTAGTTAGTGGGAGGGATACGCAGTATTTT	CASSLVSGRDTQYF
TRBV6-2/TRBV6-3	TRBJ2-5	-	-	TGTGCCAGCAGTTATGTCTTAGGGCAGGAGGATCGGGAGACCCAGTACTTC	CASSYVLGQEDRETQYF